The 3 T cell receptor beta chains reported below all come from one sample, sequenced in a study of cytotoxic CD8 clonotypes in ibrutinib-treated CLL. Clones were read by immunoSEQ multiplex PCR, and TCRdb kept only the in-frame ones, dropping some. Of nearly 85,000 clones listed, 79% are singletons. The material was PBMCs, obtained after 12 months of ibrutinib treatment. These receptors all stem from a human donor with chronic lymphocytic leukemia.

In this sample, this clone turned up once. The chain recombines TRBV19 with TRBJ2-7; D may match TRBD1 or TRBD2 (6 bases each). CDR3 length: 14 residues. Germline CDR1 is LNHDA and CDR2 is SQIVND (reference sequence). V was pared by 7 bases and J by 0 bases, with 13 bases between. CDR3 sequence: CASTWGANSYEQYF. For the CDR3, the DNA is TGTGCCAGTACCTGGGGGGCAAACTCCTACGAGCAGTACTTC.

The V call is TRBV19, the J call TRBJ1-4, with D uncertain. Germline V lookup: CDR1 LNHDA, CDR2 SQIVND (reference sequence). The CDR3 covers 12 residues. V lost 7 bases and J 8 bases, leaving 11 bases between the germline ends. The CDR3 DNA reads as TGTGCCAGTACTGTTGTGGGGGAAAAACTGTTTTTT. It is translated as CASTVVGEKLFF.

The chain's CDR3 is CASSLGQGATQYF. DNA for the CDR3: TGTGCCAGCAGCTTAGGGCAGGGGGCTACGCAGTATTTT. This rearrangement joins TRBV7-9 to TRBJ2-3, with 8 nucleotides matching TRBD1. Germline V gene sequence: CDR1 SEHNR, CDR2 FQNEAQ (reference sequence). V lost 1 base to trimming and J lost 8 bases; unmatched junction nucleotides: 2. The CDR3 runs 13 residues.